This TCR beta chain stems from a study of response to subunit inactivated influenza vaccine. Points from the study as a whole: Only a handful of new T cells, the authors suggested, are recruited with each seasonal influenza vaccination.

V dropped 5 bases and J dropped 2 bases, with 10 bases sitting between them. The CDR3 has 14 amino acids. The germline V gene encodes CDR1 MDHEN and CDR2 SYDVKM. TCRdb independently ran MiXCR on the RT-PCR reads; one entry per CDR3 protein. This table holds 450,000 to 600,000 distinct CDR3 sequences, around 8% found once. This clonotype was seen a single time. As yet, its antigen is unknown. The V and J genes are TRBV28 and TRBJ1-5; D not resolved. The sequence was collected from a man aged 45 to 75 who received an inactivated influenza vaccine. The specimen comprised PBMCs from blood, sampled around 25 months after vaccination. In DNA form, the CDR3 reads TGTGCCAGCAGTCCGTATCGGGGCAATCAGCCCCAGCATTTT. Translating gives CASSPYRGNQPQHF.